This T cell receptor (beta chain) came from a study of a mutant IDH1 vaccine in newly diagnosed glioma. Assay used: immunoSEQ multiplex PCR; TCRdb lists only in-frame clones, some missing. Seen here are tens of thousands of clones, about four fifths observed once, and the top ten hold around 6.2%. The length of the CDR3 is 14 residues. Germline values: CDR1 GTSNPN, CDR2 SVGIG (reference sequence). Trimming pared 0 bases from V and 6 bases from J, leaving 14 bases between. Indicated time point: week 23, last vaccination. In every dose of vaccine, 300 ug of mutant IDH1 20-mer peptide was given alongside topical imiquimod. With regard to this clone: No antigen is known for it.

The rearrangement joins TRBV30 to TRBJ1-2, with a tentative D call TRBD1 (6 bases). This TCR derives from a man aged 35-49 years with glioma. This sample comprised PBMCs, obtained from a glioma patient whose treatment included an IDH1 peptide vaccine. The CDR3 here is CAWSVLGGRNGYTF. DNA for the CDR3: TGTGCCTGGAGTGTACTAGGGGGTAGGAATGGCTACACCTTC.